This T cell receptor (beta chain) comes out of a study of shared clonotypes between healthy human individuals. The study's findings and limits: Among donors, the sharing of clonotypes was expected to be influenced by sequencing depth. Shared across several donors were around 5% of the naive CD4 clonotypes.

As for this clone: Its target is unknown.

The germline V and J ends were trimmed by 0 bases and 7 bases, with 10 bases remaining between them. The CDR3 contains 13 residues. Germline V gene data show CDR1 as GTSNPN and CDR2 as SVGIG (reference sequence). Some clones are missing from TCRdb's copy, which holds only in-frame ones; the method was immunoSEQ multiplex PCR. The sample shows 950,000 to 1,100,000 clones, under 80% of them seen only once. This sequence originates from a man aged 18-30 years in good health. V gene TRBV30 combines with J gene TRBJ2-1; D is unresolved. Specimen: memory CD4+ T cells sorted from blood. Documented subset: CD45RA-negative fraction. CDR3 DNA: TGTGCCTGGAGTGTACAGAAATCAAATGAGCAGTTCTTC. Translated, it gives CAWSVQKSNEQFF.